What follows are 21 T cell receptor beta chains derived from one specimen sequenced in a study of blood T cell repertoires in COVID-19. This table comes from immunoSEQ multiplex PCR, and its TCRdb copy is limited to in-frame clones, with some not included. In the table there are around 130,000 clones, 84% of which are singletons. The sequenced sample was peripheral blood. These receptors were collected from a woman aged 55-75 years with acute or convalescent COVID-19.

This rearrangement joins TRBV29-1 to TRBJ1-1; D not resolved. Trimming pared 0 bases from V and 10 bases from J, leaving 6 bases between. Per germline, CDR1 SQVTM and CDR2 ANQGSEA. The length of the CDR3 is 10 residues. For the CDR3, the DNA is TGCAGCGTTGAAGAGAGTGGAGCTTTCTTT. Translating gives CSVEESGAFF. Based on the CDR3 plus reference TRBV29-1 and TRBJ1-1, the full variable domain is SAVISQKPSRDICQRGTSLTIQCQVDSQVTMMFWYRQQPGQSLTLIATANQGSEATYESGFVIDKFPISRPNLTFSTLTVSNMSPEDSSIYLCSVEESGAFFGQGTRLTVV.

The J gene is TRBJ1-5, the V gene TRBV30, with D possibly being TRBD1 (5 bases). CDR3 length: 13 residues. CDR1 and CDR2 from the germline V gene are GTSNPN and SVGIG (reference sequence). V lost 2 bases and J 5 bases, leaving 10 bases between the germline ends. CDR3: CAWSTREYQPQHF. DNA for the CDR3: TGTGCCTGGAGTACCAGGGAATATCAGCCCCAGCATTTT.

The chain uses TRBV23-1 and TRBJ1-2, with D perhaps matching TRBD1 (5 bases). TRBV23-1 is an ORF, and what it does is uncertain. V was cut by 7 bases and J by 4 bases, with 31 bases left in between. The CDR3 runs 19 residues. This CDR3 is CASTRGGGRDTLTGYGYTF. Here the CDR3 DNA reads TGCGCCAGCACTCGGGGTGGGGGGAGAGATACCCTCACTGGCTATGGCTACACCTTC.

This chain connects TRBV6-5 to TRBJ1-1, with unresolved D. This CDR3 is 12 amino acids long. Germline V gene lookup returns CDR1 MNHEY and CDR2 SVGAGI. Trimming stripped 8 bases from V and 1 base from J, with 8 bases between. The CDR3 sequence: CASLGRNTEAFF. The CDR3 coding sequence is TGTGCCAGCCTAGGCAGGAACACTGAAGCTTTCTTT.

V gene TRBV4-2 combines with J gene TRBJ2-4; D is unresolved. Trimming removed 3 bases at V and 4 bases at J, with 7 bases between. Germline V lookup: CDR1 LGHNA, CDR2 YNFKEQ. The CDR3 is 13 residues long. The CDR3 DNA reads as TGTGCCAGCAGCCAGGGCTATAAAAACATTCAGTACTTC. Translating gives CASSQGYKNIQYF.

The chain combines TRBV7-9 with TRBJ2-5; 9 nucleotides match TRBD1. V was clipped by 5 bases and J by 2 bases; unmatched bases: 9. Germline CDR1 SEHNR, CDR2 FQNEAQ (reference sequence). CDR3 length: 16 residues. The CDR3 sequence: CASSQGTGPQQETQYF. CDR3 in DNA: TGTGCCAGCAGCCAGGGGACAGGGCCTCAACAAGAGACCCAGTACTTC.

This chain joins TRBV3-1 (or the pseudogene TRBV3-2) and TRBJ2-1; 7 positions agree with TRBD1. Germline V gives CDR1 LGHDT, CDR2 YNNKEL (reference sequence). This CDR3 spans 17 amino acids. V lost 4 bases and J lost 4; bases outside the gene matches: 13. Here the CDR3 reads CASSRQGVMQAYNEQFF. The DNA of the CDR3 is TGTGCCAGCAGCCGACAGGGTGTTATGCAAGCTTACAATGAGCAGTTCTTC.

The genes are TRBV6-5 and TRBJ1-1; TRBD1 might be the D (6 bases). Germline CDR1 MNHEY, CDR2 SVGAGI. V was pared by 3 bases and J by 4 bases, with 18 bases between. There are 16 residues in the CDR3. The CDR3 nucleotides read TGTGCCAGCAGTTATTCTATGGGACAAGAGGGCACTGAAGCTTTCTTT. This gives the protein CASSYSMGQEGTEAFF.

This chain connects TRBV24-1 to TRBJ2-1; perhaps TRBD2 as D (5 bases). CDR1 is KGHDR and CDR2 is SFDVKD in the germline V gene. V was cut by 9 bases and J by 7 bases, with 12 bases left in between. The CDR3 sequence is 12 residues long. The DNA for the CDR3 is TGTGCCACCTCCGGGGTAGGTAATGAGCAGTTCTTC. Translating it yields CATSGVGNEQFF.

The V and J genes are TRBV28 and TRBJ2-2; D perhaps matches TRBD2 (6 bases). The germline gives CDR1 MDHEN, CDR2 SYDVKM. There are 15 residues in the CDR3. V lost 6 bases and J 4 bases, leaving 15 bases between the germline ends. The CDR3 nucleotides read TGTGCCAGCAGAACGAGGAGGGCTGGCACCGGGGAGCTGTTTTTT. It specifies CASRTRRAGTGELFF.

The V and J genes are TRBV2 and TRBJ2-7, with TRBD2 matching 7 bases. Germline V CDR1 and CDR2: SNHLY, FYNNEI. CDR3 length: 11 residues. J was trimmed by 7 bases and V by 7 bases; bases with no gene match: 4. CDR3 residues: CASMREIEQYF. DNA for the CDR3: TGTGCCAGCATGCGGGAGATTGAGCAGTACTTC.

The chain joins TRBV25-1 to TRBJ1-5; 7 bases are a match to TRBD1. J was trimmed by 2 bases and V by 5 bases; bases with no gene match: 3. The CDR3 runs 14 residues. CDR1 and CDR2 from the germline V gene are MGHDK and SYGVNS. The DNA of the CDR3 is TGTGCCAGCAGTCAAACAGGGGGCAATCAGCCCCAGCATTTT. It specifies CASSQTGGNQPQHF.

The chain employs TRBV24-1 and TRBJ2-3; a possible D gene is TRBD1 (6 bases). The CDR3 contains 16 residues. V lost 0 bases, J lost 4 bases, and 13 bases lay in between. Germline CDR1 KGHDR, CDR2 SFDVKD. The CDR3 sequence: CATSDLGRGSADTQYF. CDR3 DNA: TGTGCCACCAGTGATTTGGGCAGGGGTAGTGCAGATACGCAGTATTTT.

V and J are TRBV6-2 or TRBV6-3 and TRBJ1-1; D is unresolved. Germline V gives CDR1 MNHEY, CDR2 SVGEGT. V was pared by 2 bases and J by 1 base, with 11 bases between. This CDR3 is built from 15 residues. The CDR3 protein is CASSYPQAWNTEAFF. The CDR3 DNA sequence: TGTGCCAGCAGTTACCCTCAGGCCTGGAACACTGAAGCTTTCTTT.

The rearrangement uses TRBV5-6 and TRBJ1-2, with D possibly being TRBD1 (6 bases). The CDR3 is 13 amino acids. Germline V gene data show CDR1 as SGHDT and CDR2 as YYEEEE. The V end was cut by 2 bases, the J end by 4 bases, with 9 bases between. CDR3: CASSFMDSYGYTF. As DNA, the CDR3 is TGTGCCAGCAGCTTCATGGACAGCTATGGCTACACCTTC.

The V call is TRBV2, the J call TRBJ1-4; D possibly corresponds to TRBD1 (5 bases). Germline lookup yields CDR1 SNHLY and CDR2 FYNNEI. Between the trimmed V and J ends, which lost 5 bases and 7 bases, there was a span of 11 bases. The CDR3 is 13 amino acids. This CDR3 is CASSIWGGEKLFF. The CDR3 DNA is TGTGCCAGCAGTATTTGGGGGGGTGAAAAACTGTTTTTT. The full variable domain, its missing parts supplied by reference TRBV2 and TRBJ1-4, is EPEVTQTPSHQVTQMGQEVILRCVPISNHLYFYWYRQILGQKVEFLVSFYNNEISEKSEIFDDQFSVERPDGSNFTLKIRSTKLEDSAMYFCASSIWGGEKLFFGSGTQLSVL.

The V call is TRBV11-2, the J call TRBJ1-2; TRBD1 is a possible D gene (6 bases). Germline V gene data show CDR1 as SGHAT and CDR2 as FQNNGV. Trimming pared 6 bases from V and 3 bases from J, leaving 11 bases between. The CDR3 runs to 13 residues. This CDR3 is CASSPGQYYGYTF. The CDR3 DNA follows: TGTGCCAGCAGTCCTGGACAGTACTATGGCTACACCTTC.

This chain links TRBV10-2 with TRBJ1-5; possibly TRBD1 for D (5 bases). V shed 0 bases and J shed 6 bases, with 9 bases lying between them. Looked up from germline, CDR1 is WSHSY and CDR2 is SAAADI. The CDR3 is 14 amino acids. The CDR3: CASSESDRSQPQHF. The CDR3 DNA reads TGCGCCAGCAGTGAGTCAGACAGATCTCAGCCCCAGCATTTT.

This chain connects TRBV19 to TRBJ1-2, with TRBD1 identical over 8 bases. Germline V lookup: CDR1 LNHDA, CDR2 SQIVND (reference sequence). The CDR3 extends over 16 amino acids. The trim removed 3 bases at V and 6 bases at J, leaving 12 bases unmatched. Written as DNA, the CDR3 is TGTGCCAGTAGTATCTTAGCAGGGGGCAAGATCGATGGCTACACCTTC. This sequence encodes CASSILAGGKIDGYTF.

The chain combines TRBV28 with TRBJ2-6; D is perhaps TRBD1 (6 bases). V gave up 5 bases and J gave up 5 bases, with 19 bases separating them. From germline, CDR1 is MDHEN and CDR2 SYDVKM. CDR3 length: 17 residues. The CDR3 is CASSGGLNALWANVLTF. CDR3 DNA sequence: TGTGCCAGCAGTGGGGGCCTCAATGCCCTCTGGGCCAACGTCCTGACTTTC.

This clone was observed a few times. The chain carries TRBV2 and TRBJ2-7; the match to TRBD2 covers 7 bases. The CDR3 length is 15 residues. V shed 6 bases, J shed 5 bases, and the junction held 13 bases outside the gene matches. The V gene's germline CDR1 is SNHLY and CDR2 FYNNEI. CDR3 protein: CASRNLWDYRNEQYV. The CDR3 bases are TGTGCCAGCAGAAACCTTTGGGACTACCGGAACGAGCAGTACGTC.